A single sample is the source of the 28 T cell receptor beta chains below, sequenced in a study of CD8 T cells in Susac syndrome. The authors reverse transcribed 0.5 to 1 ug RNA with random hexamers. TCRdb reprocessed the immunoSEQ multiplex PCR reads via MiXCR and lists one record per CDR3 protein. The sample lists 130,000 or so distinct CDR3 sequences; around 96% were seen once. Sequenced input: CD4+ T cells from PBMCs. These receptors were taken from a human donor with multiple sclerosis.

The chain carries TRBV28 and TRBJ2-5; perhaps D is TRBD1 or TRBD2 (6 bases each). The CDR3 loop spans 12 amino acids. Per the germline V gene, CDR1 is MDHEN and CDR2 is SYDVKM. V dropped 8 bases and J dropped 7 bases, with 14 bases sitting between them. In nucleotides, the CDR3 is TGTGCCAGCCATAGGGGGGATGGGACCCAGTACTTC. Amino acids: CASHRGDGTQYF.

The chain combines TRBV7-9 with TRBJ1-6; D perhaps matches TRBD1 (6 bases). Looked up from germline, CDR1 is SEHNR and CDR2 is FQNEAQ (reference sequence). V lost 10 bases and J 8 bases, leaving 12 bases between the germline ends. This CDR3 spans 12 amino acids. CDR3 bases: TGTGCCACCCTAGGGGGACATTCACCCCTCCACTTT. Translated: CATLGGHSPLHF. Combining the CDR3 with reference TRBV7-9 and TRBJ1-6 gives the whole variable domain DTGVSQNPRHKITKRGQNVTFRCDPISEHNRLYWYRQTLGQGPEFLTYFQNEAQLEKSRLLSDRFSAERPKGSFSTLEIQRTEQGDSAMYLCATLGGHSPLHFGNGTRLTVT.

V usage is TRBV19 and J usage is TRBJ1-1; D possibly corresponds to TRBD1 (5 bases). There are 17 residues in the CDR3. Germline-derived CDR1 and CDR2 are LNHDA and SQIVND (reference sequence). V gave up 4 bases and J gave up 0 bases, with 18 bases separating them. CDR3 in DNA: TGTGCCAGTAGTACCCACCCGGGGGGGGTCATGAACACTGAAGCTTTCTTT. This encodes CASSTHPGGVMNTEAFF. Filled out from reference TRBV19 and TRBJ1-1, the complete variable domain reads DGGITQSPKYLFRKEGQNVTLSCEQNLNHDAMYWYRQDPGQGLRLIYYSQIVNDFQKGDIAEGYSVSREKKESFPLTVTSAQKNPTAFYLCASSTHPGGVMNTEAFFGQGTRLTVV.

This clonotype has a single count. In DNA, the CDR3 is TGTGCCAGCAGCGTTAGCGGGGGGCCTTCAATGCAGCAGTTCTTC. Its translation: CASSVSGGPSMQQFF. V gene TRBV7-8 combines with J gene TRBJ2-1; 10 bases align to TRBD2. V shed 5 bases, J shed 11 bases, and the junction held 12 bases outside the gene matches. Germline V CDR1 and CDR2: SGHVS, FQNEAQ. This CDR3 has 15 amino acids.

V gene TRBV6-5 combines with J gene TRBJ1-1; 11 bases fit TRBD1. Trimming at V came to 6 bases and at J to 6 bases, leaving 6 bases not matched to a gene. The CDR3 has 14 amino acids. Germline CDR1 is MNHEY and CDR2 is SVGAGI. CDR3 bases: TGTGCCAGCAGAAGGACAGGGGGCGCGGCTGAAGCTTTCTTT. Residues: CASRRTGGAAEAFF.

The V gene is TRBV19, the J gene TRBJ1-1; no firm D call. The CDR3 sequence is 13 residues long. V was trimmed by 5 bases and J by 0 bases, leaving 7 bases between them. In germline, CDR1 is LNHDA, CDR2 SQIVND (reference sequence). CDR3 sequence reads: CASSPYMNTEAFF. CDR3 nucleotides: TGTGCCAGTAGTCCGTATATGAACACTGAAGCTTTCTTT.

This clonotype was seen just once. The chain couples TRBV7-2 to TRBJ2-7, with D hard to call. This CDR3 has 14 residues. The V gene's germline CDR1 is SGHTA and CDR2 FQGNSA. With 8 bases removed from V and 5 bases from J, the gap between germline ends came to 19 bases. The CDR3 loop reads CASGPPIGIHEQYF. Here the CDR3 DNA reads TGTGCCAGCGGTCCCCCCATCGGAATCCACGAGCAGTACTTC.

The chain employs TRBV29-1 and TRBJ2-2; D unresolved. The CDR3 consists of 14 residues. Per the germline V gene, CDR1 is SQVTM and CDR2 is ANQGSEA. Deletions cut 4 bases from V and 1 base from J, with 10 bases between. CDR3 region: CSVADSLNTGELFF. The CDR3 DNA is TGCAGCGTTGCGGATAGTCTGAACACCGGGGAGCTGTTTTTT.

This CDR3 reads CASTLTLGTEAFF. The CDR3 nucleotides are TGTGCCAGCACCTTAACACTGGGCACTGAAGCTTTCTTT. The rearrangement uses TRBV6-1 and TRBJ1-1; D unresolved. Trimming pared 7 bases from V and 4 bases from J, leaving 13 bases between. The CDR3 has 13 amino acids. Germline CDR1 reads MNHNS; CDR2 reads SASEGT.

The CDR3 DNA follows: TGTGCCAGCAGCTTAGCCGGGACAGGGGACCCCCATGGCTACACCTTC. Translated: CASSLAGTGDPHGYTF. The chain joins TRBV7-2 to TRBJ1-2; TRBD1 matches 10 bases. This CDR3 region has 16 residues. In germline, CDR1 is SGHTA, CDR2 FQGNSA. With 0 bases clipped from V and 6 bases from J, the junction kept 7 bases outside the gene matches. Full variable domain (outside the CDR3, taken from reference TRBV7-2 and TRBJ1-2): GAGVSQSPSNKVTEKGKDVELRCDPISGHTALYWYRQSLGQGLEFLIYFQGNSAPDKSGLPSDRFSAERTGGSVSTLTIQRTQQEDSAVYLCASSLAGTGDPHGYTFGSGTRLTVV.

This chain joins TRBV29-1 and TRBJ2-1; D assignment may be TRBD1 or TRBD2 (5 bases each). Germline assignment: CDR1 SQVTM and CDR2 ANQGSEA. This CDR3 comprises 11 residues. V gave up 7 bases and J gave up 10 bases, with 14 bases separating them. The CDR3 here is CSGTQSSEQFF. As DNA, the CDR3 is TGCAGCGGGACACAGTCTAGCGAGCAGTTCTTC.

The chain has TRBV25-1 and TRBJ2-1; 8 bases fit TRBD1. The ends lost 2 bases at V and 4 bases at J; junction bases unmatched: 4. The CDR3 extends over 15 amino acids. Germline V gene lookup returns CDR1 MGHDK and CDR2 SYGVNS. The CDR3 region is CASSEPGTGYNEQFF. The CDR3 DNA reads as TGTGCCAGCAGTGAACCCGGGACAGGATACAATGAGCAGTTCTTC.

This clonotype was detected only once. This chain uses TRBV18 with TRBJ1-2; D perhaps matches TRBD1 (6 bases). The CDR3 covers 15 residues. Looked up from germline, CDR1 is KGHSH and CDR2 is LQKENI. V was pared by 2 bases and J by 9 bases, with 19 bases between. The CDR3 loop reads CASSPTDSAGFRYTF. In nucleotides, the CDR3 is TGTGCCAGCTCACCAACGGACAGCGCCGGGTTCCGCTACACCTTC. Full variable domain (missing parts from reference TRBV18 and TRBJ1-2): NAGVMQNPRHLVRRRGQEARLRCSPMKGHSHVYWYRQLPEEGLKFMVYLQKENIIDESGMPKERFSAEFPKEGPSILRIQQVVRGDSAAYFCASSPTDSAGFRYTFGSGTRLTVV.

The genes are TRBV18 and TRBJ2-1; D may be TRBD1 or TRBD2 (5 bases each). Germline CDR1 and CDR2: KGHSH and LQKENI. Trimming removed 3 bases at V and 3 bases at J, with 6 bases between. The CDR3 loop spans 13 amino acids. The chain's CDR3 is CASSPGVYNEQFF. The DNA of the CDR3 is TGTGCCAGCTCACCGGGGGTCTACAATGAGCAGTTCTTC.

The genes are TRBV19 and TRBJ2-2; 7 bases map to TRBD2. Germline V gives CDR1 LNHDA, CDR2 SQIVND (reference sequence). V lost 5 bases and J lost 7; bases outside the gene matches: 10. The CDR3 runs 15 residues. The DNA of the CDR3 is TGTGCCAGTAGTCAGATCACTAGCGCCCGCGGGGAGCTGTTTTTT. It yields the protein CASSQITSARGELFF.

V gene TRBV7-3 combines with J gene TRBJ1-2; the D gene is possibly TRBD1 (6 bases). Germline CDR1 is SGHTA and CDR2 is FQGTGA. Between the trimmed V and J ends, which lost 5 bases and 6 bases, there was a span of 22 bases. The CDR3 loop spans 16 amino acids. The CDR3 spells CASSNEGTSGKDGYTF. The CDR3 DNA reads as TGTGCCAGCAGCAACGAGGGGACAAGTGGGAAGGATGGCTACACCTTC.

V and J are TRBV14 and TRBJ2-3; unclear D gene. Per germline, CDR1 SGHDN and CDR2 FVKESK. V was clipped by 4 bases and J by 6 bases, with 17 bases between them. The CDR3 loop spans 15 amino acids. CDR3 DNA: TGTGCCAGCAGCCCTTATCCAACCTCGAGTGATACGCAGTATTTT. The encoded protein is CASSPYPTSSDTQYF.

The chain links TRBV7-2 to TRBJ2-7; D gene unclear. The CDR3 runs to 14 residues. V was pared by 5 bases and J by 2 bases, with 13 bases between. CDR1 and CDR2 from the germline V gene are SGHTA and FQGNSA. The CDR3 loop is CASSLQTTAYEQYF. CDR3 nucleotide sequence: TGTGCCAGCAGCCTCCAGACAACGGCCTACGAGCAGTACTTC.

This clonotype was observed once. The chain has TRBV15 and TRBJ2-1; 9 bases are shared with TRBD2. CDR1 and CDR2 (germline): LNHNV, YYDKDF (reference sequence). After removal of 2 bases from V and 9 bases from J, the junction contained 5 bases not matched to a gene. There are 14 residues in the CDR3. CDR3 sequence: CATSRTSGRGEQFF. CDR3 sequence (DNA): TGTGCCACCAGCAGAACTAGCGGGCGGGGTGAGCAGTTCTTC.

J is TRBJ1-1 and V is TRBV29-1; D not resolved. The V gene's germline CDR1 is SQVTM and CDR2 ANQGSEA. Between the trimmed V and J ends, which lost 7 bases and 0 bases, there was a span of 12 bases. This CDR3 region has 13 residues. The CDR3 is CSAQRSVNTEAFF. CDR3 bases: TGCAGCGCGCAGCGATCGGTGAACACTGAAGCTTTCTTT.

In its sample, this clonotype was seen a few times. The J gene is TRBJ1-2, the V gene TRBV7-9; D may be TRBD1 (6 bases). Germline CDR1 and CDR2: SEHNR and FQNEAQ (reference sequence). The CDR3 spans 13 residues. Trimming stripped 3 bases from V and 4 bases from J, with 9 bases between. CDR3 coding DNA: TGTGCCAGCAGCTTTGGACAGATCTATGGCTACACCTTC. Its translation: CASSFGQIYGYTF.

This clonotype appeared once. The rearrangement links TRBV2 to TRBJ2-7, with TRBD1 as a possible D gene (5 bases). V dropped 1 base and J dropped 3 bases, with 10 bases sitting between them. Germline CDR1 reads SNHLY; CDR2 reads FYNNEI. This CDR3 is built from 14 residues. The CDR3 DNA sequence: TGTGCCAGCAGTGAAGACAGGTCCGGCTACGAGCAGTACTTC. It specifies CASSEDRSGYEQYF. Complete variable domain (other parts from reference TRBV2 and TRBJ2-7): EPEVTQTPSHQVTQMGQEVILRCVPISNHLYFYWYRQILGQKVEFLVSFYNNEISEKSEIFDDQFSVERPDGSNFTLKIRSTKLEDSAMYFCASSEDRSGYEQYFGPGTRLTVT.

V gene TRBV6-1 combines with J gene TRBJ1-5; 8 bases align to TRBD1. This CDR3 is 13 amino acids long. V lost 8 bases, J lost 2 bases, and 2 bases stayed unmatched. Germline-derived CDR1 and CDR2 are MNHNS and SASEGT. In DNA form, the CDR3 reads TGTGCCAGCGCGGACAGGGGCAATCAGCCCCAGCATTTT. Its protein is CASADRGNQPQHF.

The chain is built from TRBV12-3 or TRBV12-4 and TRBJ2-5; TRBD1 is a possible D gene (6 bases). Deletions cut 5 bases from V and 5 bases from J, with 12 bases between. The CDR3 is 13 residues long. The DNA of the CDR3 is TGTGCCAGCAGTGGATCGAGGGGGGAGACCCAGTACTTC. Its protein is CASSGSRGETQYF.

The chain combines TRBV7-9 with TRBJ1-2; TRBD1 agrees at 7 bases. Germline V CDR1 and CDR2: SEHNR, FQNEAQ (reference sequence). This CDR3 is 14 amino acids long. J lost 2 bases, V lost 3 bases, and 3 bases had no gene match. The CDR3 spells CASSLSTGNYGYTF. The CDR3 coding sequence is TGTGCCAGCAGCTTGTCGACAGGGAACTATGGCTACACCTTC.

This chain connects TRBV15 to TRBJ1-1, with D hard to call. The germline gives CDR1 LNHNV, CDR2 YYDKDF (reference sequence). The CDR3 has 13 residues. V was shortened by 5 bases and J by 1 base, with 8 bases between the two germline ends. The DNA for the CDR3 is TGTGCCACCAGCGGACGGGGGAACACTGAAGCTTTCTTT. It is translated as CATSGRGNTEAFF.

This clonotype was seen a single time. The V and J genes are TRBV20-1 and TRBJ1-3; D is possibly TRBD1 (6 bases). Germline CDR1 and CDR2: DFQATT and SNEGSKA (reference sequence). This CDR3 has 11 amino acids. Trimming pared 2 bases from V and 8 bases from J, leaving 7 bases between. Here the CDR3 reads CSARKGDTIYF. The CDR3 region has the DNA TGCAGTGCTAGAAAGGGGGACACCATATATTTT.

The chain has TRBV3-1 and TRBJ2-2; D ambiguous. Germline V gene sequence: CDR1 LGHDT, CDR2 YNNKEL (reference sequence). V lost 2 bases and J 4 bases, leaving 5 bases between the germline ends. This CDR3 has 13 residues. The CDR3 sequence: CASSQTFTGELFF. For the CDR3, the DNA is TGTGCCAGCAGCCAAACCTTCACCGGGGAGCTGTTTTTT. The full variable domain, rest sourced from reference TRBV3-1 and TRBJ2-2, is DTAVSQTPKYLVTQMGNDKSIKCEQNLGHDTMYWYKQDSKKFLKIMFSYNNKELIINETVPNRFSPKSPDKAHLNLHINSLELGDSAVYFCASSQTFTGELFFGEGSRLTVL.